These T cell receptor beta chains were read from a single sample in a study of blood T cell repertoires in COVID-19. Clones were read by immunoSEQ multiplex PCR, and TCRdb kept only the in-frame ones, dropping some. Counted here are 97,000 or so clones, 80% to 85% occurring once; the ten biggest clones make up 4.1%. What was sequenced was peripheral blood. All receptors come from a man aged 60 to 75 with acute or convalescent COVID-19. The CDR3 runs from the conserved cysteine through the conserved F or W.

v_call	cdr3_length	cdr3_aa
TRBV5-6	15	CASSLRQVLVGGYTF
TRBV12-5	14	CASGLGGTGDEQYF
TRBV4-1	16	CASSQVDIVSYTEAFF
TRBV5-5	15	CASSLVTSINTEAFF
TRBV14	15	CASSFRSGTDNEQFF
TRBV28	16	CASSLWGLVRYNEQFF
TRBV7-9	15	CASSFPGQGKGKLFF
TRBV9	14	CASSTTGTEAEQYF
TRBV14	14	CASSQARFPYEQYF
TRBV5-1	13	CASSLGTGYGYTF
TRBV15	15	CATSRDWGGGTEAFF
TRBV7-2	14	CASSLAPRAGAKEF
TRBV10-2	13	CASSLAVQETQYF
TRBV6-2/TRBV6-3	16	CASSLGLAGGTDTQYF
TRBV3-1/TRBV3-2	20	CASSQDFGVEGRSSGNTIYF
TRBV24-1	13	CATSDRQGYTQYF
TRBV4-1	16	CASSRDWEEVNTEAFF
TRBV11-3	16	CASSPPGTRRSGELFF
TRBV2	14	CASSGGGIYSPLHF
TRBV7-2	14	CASSRLSTAYEQYF
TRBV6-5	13	CASSISSGNTIYF
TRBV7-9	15	CASSTPGLTRNEQFF
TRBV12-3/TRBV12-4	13	CASNHEWNTEAFF
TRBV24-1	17	CATSDPGGQGYTDTQYF
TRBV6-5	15	CASSYDTTGANVLTF
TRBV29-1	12	CSVGPSDTEAFF
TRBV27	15	CASSPRHLYSYEQYF
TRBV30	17	CAWSVNGGTATNEKLFF
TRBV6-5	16	CASSWGLSRNNSPLHF
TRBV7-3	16	CASSLVGSGGQETQYF
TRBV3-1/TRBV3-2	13	CASSHLRNQPQHF
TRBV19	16	CASSHRTGVKGTEAFF
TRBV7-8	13	CASSLGRIYEAFF
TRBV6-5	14	CASRPQGRSSPLHF
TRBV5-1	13	CASRQGSNEKLFF
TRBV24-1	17	CATSDFWMTGGKDTQYF
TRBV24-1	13	CATSPGRNTEAFF
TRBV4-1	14	CASSQDPQNSPLHF
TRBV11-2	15	CASRSSGAFGNEQFF
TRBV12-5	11	CASGNTYEQYF
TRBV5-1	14	CASSLQGPNEKLFF
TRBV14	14	CASSVRQRNTEAFF
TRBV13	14	CASSLTTRQETQYF
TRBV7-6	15	CASSSDRDYNSPLHF
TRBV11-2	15	CASSSGQIFNEKLFF
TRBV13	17	CASSPQYGGRSTDTQYF
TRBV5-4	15	CASSAKSGGDTEAFF
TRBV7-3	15	CASSREGGPQSEQYF
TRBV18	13	CASSGRGQETQYF
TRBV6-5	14	CASSYGQESSPLHF
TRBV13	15	CASSAQTVAKNIQYF
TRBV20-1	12	CSASSLWAGTFF
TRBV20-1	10	CSALQIAAFF
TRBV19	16	CASRASTDGQRNEQFF
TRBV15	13	CATSRETGISYTF